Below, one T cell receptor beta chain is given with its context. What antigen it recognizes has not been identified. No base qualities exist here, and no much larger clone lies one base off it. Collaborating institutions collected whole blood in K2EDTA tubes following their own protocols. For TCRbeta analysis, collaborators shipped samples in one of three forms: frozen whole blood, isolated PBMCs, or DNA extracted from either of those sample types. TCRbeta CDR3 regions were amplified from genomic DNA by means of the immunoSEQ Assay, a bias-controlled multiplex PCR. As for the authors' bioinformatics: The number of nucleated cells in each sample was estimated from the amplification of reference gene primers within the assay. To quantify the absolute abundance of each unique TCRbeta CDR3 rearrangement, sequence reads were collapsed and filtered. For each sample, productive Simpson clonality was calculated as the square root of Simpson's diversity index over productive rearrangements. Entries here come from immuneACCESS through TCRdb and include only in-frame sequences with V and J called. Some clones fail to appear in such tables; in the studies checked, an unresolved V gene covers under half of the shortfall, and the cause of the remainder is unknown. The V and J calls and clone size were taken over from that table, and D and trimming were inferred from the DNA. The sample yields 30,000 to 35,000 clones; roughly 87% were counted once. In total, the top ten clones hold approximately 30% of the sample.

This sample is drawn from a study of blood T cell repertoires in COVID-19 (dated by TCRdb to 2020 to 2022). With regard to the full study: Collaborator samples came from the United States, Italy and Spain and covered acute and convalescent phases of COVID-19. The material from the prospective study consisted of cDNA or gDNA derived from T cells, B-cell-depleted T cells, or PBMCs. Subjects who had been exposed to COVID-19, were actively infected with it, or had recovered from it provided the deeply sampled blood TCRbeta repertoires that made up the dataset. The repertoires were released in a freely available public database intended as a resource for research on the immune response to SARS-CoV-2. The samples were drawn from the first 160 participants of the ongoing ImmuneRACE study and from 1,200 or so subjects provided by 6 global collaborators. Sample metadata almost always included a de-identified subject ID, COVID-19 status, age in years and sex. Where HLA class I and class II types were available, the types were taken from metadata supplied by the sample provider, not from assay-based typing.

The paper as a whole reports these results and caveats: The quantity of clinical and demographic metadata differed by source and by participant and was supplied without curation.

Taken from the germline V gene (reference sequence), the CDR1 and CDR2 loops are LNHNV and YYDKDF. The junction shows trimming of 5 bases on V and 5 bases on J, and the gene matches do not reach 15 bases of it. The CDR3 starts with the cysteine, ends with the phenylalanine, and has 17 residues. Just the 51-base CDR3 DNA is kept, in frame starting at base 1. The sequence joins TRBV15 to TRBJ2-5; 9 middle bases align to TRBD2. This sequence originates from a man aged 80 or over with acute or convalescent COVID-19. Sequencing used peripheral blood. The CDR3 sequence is CATSWGGGDRARETQYF. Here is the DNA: TGTGCCACCAGCTGGGGCGGGGGGGACCGCGCGCGGGAGACCCAGTACTTC.